The 25 T cell receptor beta chains in this list originate from one sample, sequenced in a study of blood T cell repertoires in COVID-19. Measured with immunoSEQ multiplex PCR; TCRdb has only the in-frame clones, and not every one. This table holds a few hundred thousand clones, around 90% found once. Source material: peripheral blood. These receptors were taken from a man aged 55 to 69 who had recovered from COVID-19.

The V gene is TRBV30, the J gene TRBJ1-2, with TRBD1 matching over 8 bases. Per germline, CDR1 GTSNPN and CDR2 SVGIG (reference sequence). The CDR3 totals 12 residues. V lost 5 bases to trimming and J lost 5 bases; unmatched junction nucleotides: 4. CDR3 residues: CAWWDRRYGYTF. CDR3 DNA: TGTGCCTGGTGGGACAGGCGATATGGCTACACCTTC.

The V and J genes are TRBV27 and TRBJ2-2; D remains ambiguous. Germline CDR1 is MNHEY and CDR2 is SMNVEV (reference sequence). Between the trimmed V and J ends, which lost 7 bases and 6 bases, there was a span of 21 bases. The CDR3 consists of 16 residues. In DNA form, the CDR3 reads TGTGCCAGCACCAAACCTTTATCCACGGGTGCCGGGGAGCTGTTTTTT. This gives the protein CASTKPLSTGAGELFF.

The genes are TRBV13 and TRBJ1-3; D is possibly TRBD1 (6 bases). Germline values: CDR1 PRHDT, CDR2 FYEKMQ (reference sequence). V was cut by 0 bases and J by 0 bases, with 6 bases left in between. This CDR3 region has 15 residues. The CDR3 DNA is TGTGCCAGCAGCTTAGGACAGGGCTCTGGAAACACCATATATTTT. This translates into CASSLGQGSGNTIYF.

The V and J genes are TRBV7-3 and TRBJ2-3, with 7 bases identical to TRBD2. V trimming: 1 base; J trimming: 0 bases; junction bases outside the gene matches: 7. The CDR3 has 17 amino acids. Per germline, CDR1 SGHTA and CDR2 FQGTGA. CDR3: CASSLSLGGVSTDTQYF. CDR3 nucleotides: TGTGCCAGCAGCTTAAGCCTTGGGGGGGTGAGCACAGATACGCAGTATTTT.

This chain joins TRBV5-1 and TRBJ1-5; the D gene is possibly TRBD1 (6 bases). The CDR3 has 18 residues. Trimming removed 2 bases at V and 1 base at J, with 19 bases between. Germline CDR1 SGHRS, CDR2 YFSETQ. The DNA for the CDR3 is TGCGCCAGCAGCTTTTTGGATGTTAATGGGACAAGCAATCAGCCCCAGCATTTT. Its protein product is CASSFLDVNGTSNQPQHF.

V usage is TRBV7-9 and J usage is TRBJ2-5; 8 positions match TRBD2. In germline, CDR1 is SEHNR, CDR2 FQNEAQ (reference sequence). The J segment lost 5 bases and the V segment lost 1 base, leaving 6 bases of the junction unmatched. The CDR3 covers 15 residues. The CDR3 DNA reads as TGTGCCAGCAGCTTAGGAAGTAGCGGGGCGGAGACCCAGTACTTC. The encoded protein is CASSLGSSGAETQYF.

The genes are TRBV4-1 and TRBJ2-2; the match to TRBD2 covers 9 bases. This CDR3 is built from 16 residues. V lost 1 base and J lost 9; bases outside the gene matches: 9. The germline V gene encodes CDR1 MGHRA and CDR2 YSYEKL. The CDR3 region is CASSQAPSGVVRELFF. The CDR3 DNA is TGCGCCAGCAGCCAAGCCCCTAGCGGGGTTGTCCGGGAGCTGTTTTTT.

The J gene is TRBJ2-7, the V gene TRBV12-3 or TRBV12-4, with D maybe TRBD1 (5 bases). V lost 3 bases, J lost 5 bases, and 11 bases lay in between. This CDR3 region has 13 residues. In DNA form, the CDR3 reads TGTGCCAGCAGTTTCCCAGGGTTCCACGAGCAGTACTTC. Amino acids: CASSFPGFHEQYF.

The J gene is TRBJ2-7, the V gene TRBV7-8, with D possibly matching TRBD1 (6 bases). Germline CDR1 is SGHVS and CDR2 is FQNEAQ. The CDR3 is 13 residues long. Trimming left V 4 bases short and J 5 bases short, with 12 bases between. The CDR3, as DNA: TGTGCCAGCAGCTCCACAGGGTTCCACGAGCAGTACTTC. It translates to CASSSTGFHEQYF.

The chain links TRBV19 to TRBJ1-1, with 7 bases matching TRBD1. Germline CDR1 LNHDA, CDR2 SQIVND (reference sequence). V lost 6 bases, J lost 1 base, and 8 bases stayed unmatched. The CDR3 has 15 amino acids. CDR3 amino acids: CASSSGGKGNTEAFF. CDR3 DNA: TGTGCCAGTAGCTCAGGGGGTAAGGGGAACACTGAAGCTTTCTTT.

The chain joins TRBV15 to TRBJ2-3; D is unclear. The CDR3 consists of 14 residues. Per the germline V gene, CDR1 is LNHNV and CDR2 is YYDKDF (reference sequence). Trimming removed 0 bases at V and 1 base at J, with 5 bases between. CDR3 nucleotide sequence: TGTGCCACCAGCAGAGATACTGGCACAGATACGCAGTATTTT. The encoded protein is CATSRDTGTDTQYF.

J is TRBJ1-1 and V is TRBV6-5, with D unresolved. In germline, CDR1 is MNHEY, CDR2 SVGAGI. V was clipped by 8 bases and J by 1 base, with 5 bases between them. This CDR3 has 11 residues. This chain's CDR3 is CASGRNTEAFF. The CDR3 DNA reads TGTGCCAGCGGGAGGAACACTGAAGCTTTCTTT.

This clone was seen once. The J gene is TRBJ1-2, the V gene TRBV14; 9 positions match TRBD1. J was trimmed by 9 bases and V by 4 bases; bases with no gene match: 6. The CDR3 has 13 amino acids. Germline V gene lookup returns CDR1 SGHDN and CDR2 FVKESK. The CDR3 DNA sequence: TGTGCCAGCAGCCGCGGACAGGGGTTTCGCTACACCTTC. Translating gives CASSRGQGFRYTF.

The sample holds a few counts of this clone. The same CDR3 can be traced to other DNA sequences in this sample. This chain uses TRBV19 with TRBJ2-6; a possible D gene is TRBD1 (5 bases). This CDR3 comprises 15 residues. V lost 3 bases, J lost 4 bases, and 10 bases lay in between. Germline V CDR1 and CDR2: LNHDA, SQIVND (reference sequence). The CDR3 DNA reads TGTGCCAGTAGTATCCAGGGTTCCGGGGCCAACGTCCTGACTTTC. Translation: CASSIQGSGANVLTF.

Here the CDR3 reads CASSQWGRFRGEDTEQFF. For the CDR3, the DNA is TGTGCCAGCAGTCAATGGGGGCGGTTTCGGGGTGAGGATACTGAGCAGTTCTTC. V is TRBV6-2 or TRBV6-3 and J is TRBJ2-1; the D gene is possibly TRBD1 (6 bases). CDR3 length equals 18 residues. The germline V gene has CDR1 MNHEY and CDR2 SVGEGT. Trimming shortened V by 5 bases and J by 9 bases, and 29 bases separated the two germline ends.

The chain employs TRBV4-1 and TRBJ2-2; 11 bases are shared with TRBD2. J gave up 5 bases and V 2 bases, and 4 bases lay outside the gene matches. Germline V gives CDR1 MGHRA, CDR2 YSYEKL. This CDR3 spans 16 amino acids. This chain's CDR3 is CASSQRPSGGTGELFF. For the CDR3, the DNA is TGCGCCAGCAGCCAAAGGCCTAGCGGGGGGACCGGGGAGCTGTTTTTT.

V usage is TRBV27 and J usage is TRBJ1-5; 7 nucleotides agree with TRBD1. CDR1 and CDR2 from the germline V gene are MNHEY and SMNVEV (reference sequence). The junction had 11 bases not matched to a gene; V was cut back by 6 bases and J by 6 bases. CDR3 size: 15 residues. The CDR3 protein is CASRPRKGAGQPQHF. The CDR3 DNA sequence: TGTGCCAGCAGACCTCGGAAGGGGGCGGGTCAGCCCCAGCATTTT.

The chain is built from TRBV7-3 and TRBJ2-3; D may be TRBD2 (5 bases). CDR1 SGHTA and CDR2 FQGTGA come from the germline V gene. The length of the CDR3 is 19 residues. The V gene lost 3 bases and the J gene lost 0 bases, with 22 bases spanning the gap. CDR3 sequence (DNA): TGTGCCAGCAGCTTGCGGGCTGGAAGCGCGTATACTAGCACAGATACGCAGTATTTT. It codes for CASSLRAGSAYTSTDTQYF.

This clone was detected only a few times. The CDR3 here is CASSSTSGGQHEQYF. The CDR3 nucleotides are TGTGCCAGCAGTTCCACTAGCGGGGGGCAACACGAGCAGTACTTC. The genes are TRBV28 and TRBJ2-7; 12 nucleotides line up with TRBD2. The CDR3 runs to 15 residues. Germline CDR1 reads MDHEN; CDR2 reads SYDVKM. V gave up 4 bases and J gave up 5 bases; unmatched junction bases: 6.

This clone has just one count. Other DNA sequences within the sample encode an identical CDR3. The DNA of the CDR3 is TGTGCCAGCTCACCTCCCGGACTAGCGGGGGGGGAGACCCAGTACTTC. Translating it yields CASSPPGLAGGETQYF. The J gene is TRBJ2-5, the V gene TRBV18; 15 bases are a match to TRBD2. Trimming removed 3 bases from V and 5 bases from J; junction bases left unmatched: 4. CDR3 size: 16 residues. Germline CDR1 KGHSH, CDR2 LQKENI.

The V call is TRBV4-1, the J call TRBJ2-3; 7 nucleotides align to TRBD2. This CDR3 comprises 17 residues. The V gene's germline CDR1 is MGHRA and CDR2 YSYEKL. J was trimmed by 0 bases and V by 3 bases; bases with no gene match: 9. CDR3 nucleotide sequence: TGCGCCAGCAGCCATTTGCCGGGACTAACTAGCACAGATACGCAGTATTTT. This encodes CASSHLPGLTSTDTQYF.

The chain has TRBV5-4 and TRBJ2-3; 7 bases map to TRBD1. The V and J ends lost 0 bases and 0 bases, in that order; junction bases with no gene match: 7. The CDR3 sequence is 17 residues long. Germline CDR1 and CDR2: SGHNT and YYREEE (reference sequence). The CDR3 nucleotides are TGTGCCAGCAGCTTGGATCTTTGGGACAGTAGCACAGATACGCAGTATTTT. This codes for CASSLDLWDSSTDTQYF.

The V and J genes are TRBV10-3 and TRBJ1-2; D might be TRBD1 (6 bases). The V end was cut by 6 bases, the J end by 3 bases, with 17 bases between. CDR3 size: 15 residues. CDR1 is ENHRY and CDR2 is SYGVKD in the germline V gene. This chain's CDR3 is CAIRPEGGGDYGYTF. As DNA, the CDR3 is TGTGCCATCAGACCCGAGGGGGGGGGAGACTATGGCTACACCTTC.

With respect to this clone: One end of the junction fails to match germline, which may point to a read error. The chain uses TRBV13 and TRBJ2-3; D is possibly TRBD2 (6 bases). The CDR3 length is 14 residues. The germline V gene has CDR1 PRHDT and CDR2 FYEKMQ (reference sequence). The CDR3 loop is CANSLEAGPDTQYF. The CDR3 DNA sequence: TGTGCCAACAGCTTAGAGGCGGGGCCAGATACGCAGTATTTT.

J is TRBJ1-2 and V is TRBV19; unclear D gene. The CDR3 length is 16 residues. V lost 7 bases and J lost 2, with 20 bases in between. Germline V CDR1 and CDR2: LNHDA, SQIVND (reference sequence). CDR3 bases: TGTGCCAGTACCCCCCGAGTGGGAGTTTTAAACTATGGCTACACCTTC. This codes for CASTPRVGVLNYGYTF.